This record covers a single T cell receptor (beta chain). Its target is unknown. This sample was included in a study of CD4+ T cells in melanoma. Regarding the study as a whole: Neoantigen-specific CD4+ T cells in melanoma reportedly had diverse differentiation states. CD8+ T cell, macrophage and B cell function reportedly correlated with neoantigen-specific CD4+ T cells.

Germline-derived CDR1 and CDR2 are SGHAT and FQNNGV. V shed 0 bases and J 1 base; nucleotides not matched to a gene: 2. The CDR3 runs 17 residues. Sequenced by immunoSEQ multiplex PCR; TCRdb stores in-frame clones only, minus some. This table holds tens of thousands of clones, about 72% found once. The sample consisted of tumor tissue. The receptor was derived from a human donor with melanoma. This chain links TRBV11-2 with TRBJ2-5; 13 nucleotides line up with TRBD2. CDR3 region: CASSLETSGGTQETQYF. In DNA, the CDR3 is TGTGCCAGCAGCTTAGAGACTAGCGGGGGGACCCAAGAGACCCAGTACTTC.